A single sample gave rise to the 30 T cell receptor beta chains below, sequenced in a study of cytomegalovirus exposure and HLA in healthy donors. The PCR employed 60 Vbeta primers together with 13 Jbeta primers. Using immunoSEQ multiplex PCR, the repertoire was profiled, and TCRdb retains in-frame clones only, with some absent. The repertoire includes about 140,000 clones, less than 80% of them detected once, and approximately 8.8% sits in the top ten. The sequencing input was PBMCs. Receptors were obtained from a woman between 50 and 59 years old in good health and CMV-seropositive.

The chain joins TRBV5-4 to TRBJ1-1; D unresolved. V was cut by 4 bases and J by 1 base, with 17 bases left in between. The CDR3 loop spans 16 amino acids. Germline V gene sequence: CDR1 SGHNT, CDR2 YYREEE (reference sequence). The CDR3 nucleotides are TGTGCCAGCAGCCTGGAGAGGGTTCTCTCGAACACTGAAGCTTTCTTT. Translation: CASSLERVLSNTEAFF.

In its sample, this clone was seen a few times. V and J are TRBV11-1 and TRBJ2-2; D remains ambiguous. Trimming shortened V by 6 bases and J by 7 bases, and 9 bases separated the two germline ends. Germline CDR1 SGHAT, CDR2 FQDESV (reference sequence). The CDR3 sequence is 12 residues long. The CDR3 spells CASSLWSGELFF. In nucleotides, the CDR3 is TGTGCCAGCAGTCTTTGGAGCGGGGAGCTGTTTTTT.

The chain couples TRBV5-1 to TRBJ2-2, with TRBD1 identical over 7 bases. V lost 0 bases to trimming and J lost 6 bases; unmatched junction nucleotides: 5. The CDR3 has 15 residues. Germline V gene data show CDR1 as SGHRS and CDR2 as YFSETQ. In DNA form, the CDR3 reads TGCGCCAGCAGCTTGGGGGACAGTACAGCCGGGGAGCTGTTTTTT. This sequence encodes CASSLGDSTAGELFF. The variable domain in full, with the rest retrieved from reference TRBV5-1 and TRBJ2-2, is KAGVTQTPRYLIKTRGQQVTLSCSPISGHRSVSWYQQTPGQGLQFLFEYFSETQRNKGNFPGRFSGRQFSNSRSEMNVSTLELGDSALYLCASSLGDSTAGELFFGEGSRLTVL.

This chain joins TRBV27 and TRBJ2-2; no firm D call. Trimming pared 6 bases from V and 2 bases from J, leaving 13 bases between. The germline V gene encodes CDR1 MNHEY and CDR2 SMNVEV (reference sequence). The CDR3 is 15 amino acids. CDR3 bases: TGTGCCAGCAGCCGAATACCGGTCAACACCGGGGAGCTGTTTTTT. Protein sequence: CASSRIPVNTGELFF.

This clone occurred a few times. The chain recombines TRBV5-8 with TRBJ2-6, with D possibly TRBD2 on 5 matching bases. The CDR3 spans 15 residues. The V and J ends lost 4 bases and 2 bases respectively, with 10 bases between them. From germline, CDR1 is SGHTS and CDR2 YDEGEE. The CDR3: CASSPGYAGANVLTF. CDR3 bases: TGTGCCAGCAGCCCGGGGTACGCTGGGGCCAACGTCCTGACTTTC.

The rearrangement joins TRBV10-1 to TRBJ2-6, with 7 positions matching TRBD2. The germline CDR1 and CDR2 sequences are WNHNN and SYGVQD (reference sequence). There are 16 residues in the CDR3. The V segment lost 4 bases and the J segment 4 bases; nucleotides outside the gene matches: 7. This CDR3 is CASSAPTSSGANVLTF. The CDR3 DNA is TGCGCCAGCAGTGCCCCGACTAGCTCCGGGGCCAACGTCCTGACTTTC.

V and J are TRBV5-1 and TRBJ2-2, with D possibly matching TRBD1 (6 bases). Germline assignment: CDR1 SGHRS and CDR2 YFSETQ. V was shortened by 8 bases and J by 5 bases, with 19 bases between the two germline ends. The CDR3 contains 15 residues. This CDR3 reads CASTQGGSFTGELFF. CDR3 coding DNA: TGCGCCAGTACACAGGGTGGTAGCTTTACCGGGGAGCTGTTTTTT.

The chain is built from TRBV6-6 and TRBJ1-2; 11 bases match TRBD1. The V gene's germline CDR1 is MNHNY and CDR2 SVGAGI (reference sequence). Trimming took 0 bases from V and 7 from J; bases not matched to a gene: 7. The CDR3 consists of 16 residues. CDR3 nucleotides: TGTGCCAGCAGTTACTCTTGGACAGGGGGCTCCGGTGGCTACACCTTC. Translating it yields CASSYSWTGGSGGYTF.

The rearrangement links TRBV18 to TRBJ2-5; 8 bases are shared with TRBD1. The germline V gene encodes CDR1 KGHSH and CDR2 LQKENI. The CDR3 spans 14 residues. The junction had 6 bases not matched to a gene; V was cut back by 5 bases and J by 4 bases. CDR3 sequence reads: CASSAVQGGETQYF. The CDR3 region has the DNA TGTGCCAGCTCAGCCGTACAGGGGGGAGAGACCCAGTACTTC.

This clone was detected a few times. This chain links TRBV10-1 with TRBJ2-3; 7 bases align to TRBD2. Germline V gene lookup returns CDR1 WNHNN and CDR2 SYGVQD (reference sequence). J was trimmed by 4 bases and V by 7 bases; bases with no gene match: 17. The CDR3 has 17 amino acids. CDR3 in amino acids: CASIPYPGLRPADTQYF. CDR3 DNA sequence: TGCGCCAGCATCCCCTATCCGGGACTACGACCGGCAGATACGCAGTATTTT.

V usage is TRBV6-5 and J usage is TRBJ1-1; D is undetermined. CDR1 MNHEY and CDR2 SVGAGI come from the germline V gene. The CDR3 runs to 13 residues. Trimming removed 4 bases at V and 0 bases at J, with 6 bases between. The CDR3 DNA reads TGTGCCAGCAGTTCCTTAGTGAACACTGAAGCTTTCTTT. Amino acids: CASSSLVNTEAFF.

The chain carries TRBV2 and TRBJ2-7; D not certain. The germline V gene encodes CDR1 SNHLY and CDR2 FYNNEI. CDR3 length equals 11 residues. Trimming took off 8 bases at V and 5 bases at J, with 10 bases between the two ends. The CDR3 sequence: CASSPIHEQYF. The DNA for the CDR3 is TGTGCCAGCTCCCCAATCCACGAGCAGTACTTC.

The chain recombines TRBV2 with TRBJ1-5; tentatively, D is TRBD1 (5 bases). Deletions cut 0 bases from V and 3 bases from J, with 15 bases between. The germline gives CDR1 SNHLY, CDR2 FYNNEI. The CDR3 covers 17 residues. The CDR3, as DNA: TGTGCCAGCAGTGAAGCCGCGGGGGGGGATATCAATCAGCCCCAGCATTTT. Translated, it gives CASSEAAGGDINQPQHF.

CDR3: CASSDSFIAVYEQYF. The CDR3 DNA is TGTGCCAGCAGTGATAGCTTTATAGCGGTCTACGAGCAGTACTTC. The chain links TRBV6-1 to TRBJ2-7, with D perhaps matching TRBD2 (6 bases). The V gene's germline CDR1 is MNHNS and CDR2 SASEGT. The CDR3 sequence is 15 residues long. V shed 3 bases and J shed 3 bases, with 15 bases lying between them.

The chain links TRBV4-2 to TRBJ2-3; 8 nucleotides match TRBD2. Trimming took 1 base from V and 4 from J; bases not matched to a gene: 10. The length of the CDR3 is 17 residues. From germline, CDR1 is LGHNA and CDR2 YNFKEQ. CDR3 nucleotides: TGTGCCAGCAGCCAAGGGTGGGCTAGCGGGCTGGCAGATACGCAGTATTTT. This codes for CASSQGWASGLADTQYF.

The chain is built from TRBV6-5 and TRBJ1-3; 12 bases are shared with TRBD1. J lost 7 bases, V lost 6 bases, and 7 bases had no gene match. In germline, CDR1 is MNHEY, CDR2 SVGAGI. The CDR3 loop spans 15 amino acids. The CDR3 protein is CASRKPGQGANTIYF. The CDR3 DNA reads as TGTGCCAGCAGAAAGCCGGGACAGGGGGCCAACACCATATATTTT.

The sample holds many counts of this clone. The chain links TRBV7-2 to TRBJ1-1; D gene ambiguous. Germline CDR1 SGHTA, CDR2 FQGNSA. The V end lost 2 bases, the J end lost 5 bases, and 15 bases lay between the germline ends. The CDR3 loop spans 15 amino acids. CDR3: CASSLPLGSGTEAFF. The CDR3 coding sequence is TGTGCCAGCAGCTTACCCCTAGGCTCCGGAACTGAAGCTTTCTTT. The variable domain in full, with the rest retrieved from reference TRBV7-2 and TRBJ1-1, is GAGVSQSPSNKVTEKGKDVELRCDPISGHTALYWYRQSLGQGLEFLIYFQGNSAPDKSGLPSDRFSAERTGGSVSTLTIQRTQQEDSAVYLCASSLPLGSGTEAFFGQGTRLTVV.

The chain couples TRBV7-2 to TRBJ2-5; 7 bases fit TRBD1. The CDR3 spans 16 residues. Germline-derived CDR1 and CDR2 are SGHTA and FQGNSA. V lost 5 bases and J lost 5; bases outside the gene matches: 14. CDR3 bases: TGTGCCAGCAGCCCAGGTGGGGCACAGGGGTCGGAGACCCAGTACTTC. Translation gives CASSPGGAQGSETQYF.

This chain uses TRBV7-2 with TRBJ1-1; 8 bases fit TRBD1. Germline CDR1 reads SGHTA; CDR2 reads FQGNSA. V trimming: 5 bases; J trimming: 0 bases; junction bases outside the gene matches: 8. The CDR3 length is 16 residues. The CDR3 spells CASSPRQGKVNTEAFF. The DNA of the CDR3 is TGTGCCAGCAGCCCGCGACAGGGGAAGGTGAACACTGAAGCTTTCTTT.

The chain has TRBV9 and TRBJ2-3, with TRBD2 as a possible D gene (5 bases). The CDR3 length is 12 residues. Trimming took 2 bases from V and 4 from J, leaving 5 bases between them. The germline V gene encodes CDR1 SGDLS and CDR2 YYNGEE. The CDR3 bases are TGTGCCAGCAGCGTGGGAGCAGATACGCAGTATTTT. This codes for CASSVGADTQYF.

The genes are TRBV7-2 and TRBJ2-3; 7 nucleotides agree with TRBD2. This CDR3 has 18 amino acids. V lost 5 bases and J lost 2; bases outside the gene matches: 16. Germline CDR1 reads SGHTA; CDR2 reads FQGNSA. In nucleotides, the CDR3 is TGTGCCAGCAGCCCCCTTGGTAGGGCTAGCGGCTTCACAGATACGCAGTATTTT. As protein: CASSPLGRASGFTDTQYF. Full variable domain (missing parts from reference TRBV7-2 and TRBJ2-3): GAGVSQSPSNKVTEKGKDVELRCDPISGHTALYWYRQSLGQGLEFLIYFQGNSAPDKSGLPSDRFSAERTGGSVSTLTIQRTQQEDSAVYLCASSPLGRASGFTDTQYFGPGTRLTVL.

The J gene is TRBJ2-6, the V gene TRBV7-2; a weak D match, TRBD2 (5 bases). V shed 1 base and J shed 0 bases, with 16 bases lying between them. This CDR3 spans 19 amino acids. Germline lookup yields CDR1 SGHTA and CDR2 FQGNSA. The CDR3 loop reads CASSLVAAGHFSGANVLTF. For the CDR3, the DNA is TGTGCCAGCAGCTTAGTCGCGGCGGGCCACTTCTCTGGGGCCAACGTCCTGACTTTC.

The chain carries TRBV15 and TRBJ2-1, with a tentative D call TRBD1 (5 bases). Germline values: CDR1 LNHNV, CDR2 YYDKDF (reference sequence). The ends were cut back, 3 bases at V and 1 base at J, with 13 bases in the middle. This CDR3 comprises 16 residues. CDR3 protein: CATSRGPATSYNEQFF. The DNA for the CDR3 is TGTGCCACCAGCAGGGGGCCAGCAACATCCTACAATGAGCAGTTCTTC. The complete variable domain, with remaining parts taken from reference TRBV15 and TRBJ2-1, reads DAMVIQNPRYQVTQFGKPVTLSCSQTLNHNVMYWYQQKSSQAPKLLFHYYDKDFNNEADTPDNFQSRRPNTSFCFLDIRSPGLGDTAMYLCATSRGPATSYNEQFFGPGTRLTVL.

The rearrangement uses TRBV29-1 and TRBJ1-1; TRBD1 might be the D (6 bases). From germline, CDR1 is SQVTM and CDR2 ANQGSEA. V lost 7 bases and J lost 4, with 19 bases in between. This CDR3 spans 14 amino acids. This CDR3 reads CSATRGGGGTEAFF. The CDR3 coding sequence is TGCAGCGCTACGAGGGGCGGGGGCGGCACTGAAGCTTTCTTT.

The chain couples TRBV6-5 to TRBJ1-1; possible D gene TRBD1, 6 bases. The CDR3 length is 15 residues. Germline values: CDR1 MNHEY, CDR2 SVGAGI. V gave up 2 bases and J gave up 1 base, with 11 bases separating them. CDR3 region: CASSYIDRTNTEAFF. The CDR3 DNA follows: TGTGCCAGCAGTTACATTGACAGGACGAACACTGAAGCTTTCTTT.

The V gene is TRBV28, the J gene TRBJ2-7; TRBD2 agrees at 8 bases. In germline, CDR1 is MDHEN, CDR2 SYDVKM. Trimming cost V 6 bases and J 5 bases; bases outside gene matches: 6. This CDR3 is 13 amino acids long. The CDR3 sequence is CASSLRTSNEQYF. The CDR3 coding sequence is TGTGCCAGCAGCCTTCGGACTAGCAACGAGCAGTACTTC.

This chain uses TRBV30 with TRBJ2-5, with 7 bases fitting TRBD2. J gave up 5 bases and V 4 bases, and 10 bases lay outside the gene matches. The germline gives CDR1 GTSNPN, CDR2 SVGIG (reference sequence). The CDR3 is made up of 14 amino acids. The CDR3 is CAWNLGGGVETQYF. The CDR3 nucleotides read TGTGCCTGGAACTTGGGGGGGGGAGTCGAGACCCAGTACTTC.

This chain uses TRBV5-4 with TRBJ2-3; TRBD2 agrees at 8 bases. After removal of 4 bases from V and 6 bases from J, the junction contained 10 bases not matched to a gene. In germline, CDR1 is SGHNT, CDR2 YYREEE (reference sequence). The CDR3 covers 15 residues. The CDR3: CASSDPSGGADTQYF. The CDR3 coding sequence is TGTGCCAGCAGCGACCCCTCGGGGGGGGCGGATACGCAGTATTTT. The entire variable domain, with the rest obtained from reference TRBV5-4 and TRBJ2-3, is as follows: ETGVTQSPTHLIKTRGQQVTLRCSSQSGHNTVSWYQQALGQGPQFIFQYYREEENGRGNFPPRFSGLQFPNYSSELNVNALELDDSALYLCASSDPSGGADTQYFGPGTRLTVL.

This chain links TRBV11-3 with TRBJ2-3; tentative D call: TRBD2 (5 bases). CDR1 is SGHNT, CDR2 YENEEA, per germline. The CDR3 loop spans 13 amino acids. Deletions cut 5 bases from V and 6 bases from J, with 12 bases between. The CDR3 DNA follows: TGTGCCAGCAGCCCGCCGTCGGGGGATACGCAGTATTTT. Amino acids: CASSPPSGDTQYF.

The chain uses TRBV5-4 and TRBJ2-7; 8 bases agree with TRBD2. Germline CDR1 and CDR2: SGHNT and YYREEE (reference sequence). This CDR3 is built from 15 residues. The trim removed 1 base at V and 3 bases at J, leaving 6 bases unmatched. CDR3 loop: CASSLRTGGGYEQYF. The CDR3 nucleotides are TGTGCCAGCAGCTTGCGGACGGGGGGGGGCTACGAGCAGTACTTC.